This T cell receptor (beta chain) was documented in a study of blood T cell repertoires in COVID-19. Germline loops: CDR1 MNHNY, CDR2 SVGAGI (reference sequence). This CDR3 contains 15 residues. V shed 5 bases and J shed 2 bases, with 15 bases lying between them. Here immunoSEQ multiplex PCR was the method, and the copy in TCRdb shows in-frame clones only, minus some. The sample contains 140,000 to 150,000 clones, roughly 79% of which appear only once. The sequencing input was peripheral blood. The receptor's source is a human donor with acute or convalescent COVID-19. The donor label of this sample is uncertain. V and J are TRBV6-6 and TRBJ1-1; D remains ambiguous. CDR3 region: CASSPSGGPNTEAFF. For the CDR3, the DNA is TGTGCCAGCAGTCCTTCCGGAGGCCCCAACACTGAAGCTTTCTTT.